A selection of T cell receptor beta chains follows, all from one sample in a study of beta chain features in type 1 diabetes. The protocol was immunoSEQ multiplex PCR, while the TCRdb copy is restricted to in-frame clones and leaves out a portion. The data show roughly 140,000 clones, over 7.5% seen once. Sequences were obtained from central memory CD4+ T cells from blood. The source of these receptors is a man aged 18 to 30 in good health. The CDR3 runs from the conserved cysteine through the conserved F or W. A D gene is named only where the DNA matches it firmly. For some rows the clone size is stated as once, few or many, or as a class when expanded; others skip it.

TRBD2	TRBV28	few	TRBJ2-1	CASSLPPSPGGRNNNEQFF	TGTGCCAGCAGTTTACCCCCCTCCCCGGGCGGGAGAAATAACAATGAGCAGTTCTTC
NA	TRBV4-2	few	TRBJ1-2	CASSQGGPQPYGYTF	TGTGCCAGCAGCCAAGGTGGGCCACAACCCTATGGCTACACCTTC
TRBD1	TRBV7-3	NA	TRBJ1-5	CASSLSYSGGSNQPQHF	TGTGCCAGCAGCTTAAGTTACTCAGGGGGTAGCAATCAGCCCCAGCATTTT
TRBD1	TRBV5-8	NA	TRBJ1-2	CASSLEGAGYGYTF	TGTGCCAGCAGCTTGGAGGGGGCTGGCTATGGCTACACCTTC
TRBD1	TRBV5-6	many	TRBJ2-7	CASRQWDSYYEQYF	TGTGCCAGCAGGCAGTGGGACAGCTACTACGAGCAGTACTTC
TRBD2	TRBV7-2	NA	TRBJ2-3	CASSLGGDSRTQYF	TGTGCCAGCAGCTTGGGGGGGGACTCGCGGACGCAGTATTTT
TRBD1	TRBV6-6	few	TRBJ2-3	CASSYAGQGTDTQYF	TGTGCCAGCAGTTATGCGGGACAGGGCACAGATACGCAGTATTTT
NA	TRBV12-5	NA	TRBJ1-2	CASGFDQGIRDGYTF	TGTGCTAGTGGTTTCGATCAGGGTATAAGGGATGGCTACACCTTC
TRBD1	TRBV2	NA	TRBJ2-5	CASNEGQGAWETQYF	TGTGCCAGCAACGAGGGACAGGGGGCCTGGGAGACCCAGTACTTC
NA	TRBV30	many	TRBJ1-2	CAWSKTEDIYYGYTF	TGTGCCTGGAGTAAGACTGAGGACATCTACTATGGCTACACCTTC
TRBD1	TRBV30	NA	TRBJ2-7	CAWSGPGGSYEQYF	TGTGCCTGGAGTGGACCAGGGGGCTCCTACGAGCAGTACTTC
NA	TRBV27	NA	TRBJ1-3	CASSSSMTGWNTIYF	TGTGCCAGCAGTTCGTCTATGACAGGTTGGAACACCATATATTTT
NA	TRBV5-4	few	TRBJ2-2	CASSSDPGLDTGELFF	TGTGCCAGCAGCTCGGACCCGGGGTTAGACACCGGGGAGCTGTTTTTT
TRBD2	TRBV9	NA	TRBJ2-5	CASSPRGLRASGAQETQYF	TGTGCCAGCAGCCCTCGCGGATTGAGGGCTAGCGGGGCCCAAGAGACCCAGTACTTC
NA	TRBV7-2	few	TRBJ2-1	CASSFDRTTHNEQFF	TGTGCCAGCAGCTTCGATCGGACAACGCACAATGAGCAGTTCTTC
NA	TRBV5-5	NA	TRBJ1-6	CASSYGQHNSPLHF	TGTGCCAGCAGCTATGGACAGCATAATTCACCCCTCCACTTT
TRBD1	TRBV19	few	TRBJ1-6	CASRIGQGNSPLHF	TGTGCCAGTAGAATCGGACAGGGGAATTCACCCCTCCACTTT
TRBD1	TRBV6-5	NA	TRBJ2-6	CASRTTGAGANVLTF	TGTGCCAGCAGGACGACAGGGGCTGGGGCCAACGTCCTGACTTTC
NA	TRBV6-6	NA	TRBJ2-5	CASIRGQHPGETQYF	TGTGCCAGCATTCGAGGCCAGCACCCCGGAGAGACCCAGTACTTC
NA	TRBV27	NA	TRBJ1-4	CASSFRQGYEKLFF	TGTGCCAGCAGTTTTCGGCAGGGTTATGAAAAACTGTTTTTT
TRBD1	TRBV29-1	few	TRBJ2-5	CSVLGQSPETQYF	TGCAGCGTTCTGGGACAGTCCCCGGAGACCCAGTACTTC
TRBD2	TRBV6-6	few	TRBJ2-1	CASSYSASGNNEQFF	TGTGCCAGCAGTTACTCGGCTAGCGGAAACAATGAGCAGTTCTTC
TRBD1	TRBV19	NA	TRBJ1-2	CASNGREGGGYTF	TGTGCCAGTAATGGTCGGGAAGGGGGCGGCTACACCTTC
TRBD1	TRBV28	NA	TRBJ1-1	CASSSIGTGWTEAFF	TGTGCCAGCAGTTCCATCGGGACAGGTTGGACTGAAGCTTTCTTT
NA	TRBV19	few	TRBJ2-1	CASSMPGLDYNEQFF	TGTGCCAGTAGTATGCCGGGATTGGATTACAATGAGCAGTTCTTC
NA	TRBV5-1	NA	TRBJ1-1	CASSLTGNTEAFF	TGCGCCAGCAGCTTGACAGGGAACACTGAAGCTTTCTTT
TRBD1	TRBV6-6	NA	TRBJ1-1	CASSYPGTAAFF	TGTGCCAGCAGTTACCCTGGGACAGCCGCTTTCTTT
NA	TRBV28	NA	TRBJ1-1	CASSSRLNTEAFF	TGTGCCAGCAGTTCACGGTTGAACACTGAAGCTTTCTTT
NA	TRBV18	few	TRBJ2-7	CASSPPGTGLYEQYF	TGTGCCAGCTCACCACCCGGGACTGGGCTCTACGAGCAGTACTTC
TRBD1	TRBV5-1	NA	TRBJ2-2	CASSLGQARGTGELFF	TGCGCCAGCAGCCTAGGACAGGCTAGGGGCACCGGGGAGCTGTTTTTT
NA	TRBV11-1	NA	TRBJ2-5	CASSPPEAKETQYF	TGTGCCAGCAGCCCCCCTGAGGCAAAAGAGACCCAGTACTTC
NA	TRBV6-5	NA	TRBJ1-1	CASSYRVEGTEAFF	TGTGCCAGCAGTTACAGGGTAGAGGGCACTGAAGCTTTCTTT
NA	TRBV6-4	few	TRBJ1-5	CASSQTLTGQPQHF	TGTGCCAGCAGTCAAACATTGACGGGTCAGCCCCAGCATTTT
TRBD1	TRBV10-3	once	TRBJ1-1	CANRQGTNTEAFF	TGTGCCAACCGACAGGGGACGAACACTGAAGCTTTCTTT
TRBD1	TRBV6-5	few	TRBJ2-7	CASRKPGTGELYF	TGTGCCAGCAGAAAGCCCGGGACAGGGGAATTGTACTTC
NA	TRBV11-3	NA	TRBJ2-7	CASSFQQGYEQYF	TGTGCCAGCAGCTTTCAACAGGGCTACGAGCAGTACTTC
TRBD1	TRBV29-1	many	TRBJ1-2	CSAGTDGYTF	TGCAGCGCCGGGACAGATGGCTACACCTTC
NA	TRBV11-2	NA	TRBJ2-5	CASSLSVAETQYF	TGTGCCAGCAGCTTATCCGTAGCAGAGACCCAGTACTTC